This TCR beta chain was found in a study of molecular identifiers for immune sequencing clone quantification. For the study at large: Replicates involved a five-way split of RNA from approximately 20,000 or 100,000 naive CD8 cells, with sequencing of four.

Sorting captured naive CD8 T cells as CD8+CD4-CCR7+CD45RA+. CDR1 KGHDR and CDR2 SFDVKD come from the germline V gene. There are 14 residues in the CDR3. Trimming shortened V by 0 bases and J by 4 bases, and 7 bases separated the two germline ends. This clonotype occurred many times. Its specificity is not known. Study-wide points: Detectable among about a million naive cells, according to reports, was Jurkat TCR RNA spiked in from one cell.

For bulk TCR libraries, previously described methods and listed TCR primers were used. TCRdb passed the PCR reads through MiXCR, listing each CDR3 protein once. The data hold some 680,000 distinct CDR3 sequences, with roughly 25% observed a single time. The chain links TRBV24-1 to TRBJ2-3; D not certain. The sequence was obtained from a human donor in good health. Some libraries in this study had Jurkat cell RNA spiked in. Sequencing input: naive CD8+ T cells from blood, with Jurkat cell RNA spiked in. Indicated subset: FACS-sorted CD8+CD4-CCR7+CD45RA+ naive T cells. CDR3 loop: CATSDLASSDTQYF. CDR3 DNA: TGTGCCACCAGTGATTTGGCAAGTTCAGATACGCAGTATTTT.